A selection of T cell receptor beta chains follows, all from one sample in a study of cytomegalovirus exposure and HLA in healthy donors. The repertoire was sequenced with immunoSEQ multiplex PCR; TCRdb's copy has only in-frame clones and lacks some. The sample lists roughly 97,000 clones, around 82% seen once, with more than 5% in the top ten. What was sequenced was PBMCs. These receptors all stem from a man between 35 and 55 years old in good health and CMV-seropositive. CDR3s include the opening cysteine and the closing phenylalanine or tryptophan.

V gene	J gene	CDR3 protein
TRBV27	TRBJ2-3	CASGGGGRVTDTQYF
TRBV19	TRBJ2-5	CASSIPGGGYQETQYF
TRBV5-5	TRBJ1-5	CASSRENSNQPQHF
TRBV19	TRBJ2-6	CASRDEAGANVLTF
TRBV5-1	TRBJ2-7	CASSEGQGAYGEQYF
TRBV5-1	TRBJ2-1	CASSSSGRGDYNEQFF
TRBV25-1	TRBJ2-3	CASSDGRTDTQYF
TRBV4-2	TRBJ2-3	CASSQASGRNADTQYF
TRBV23-1	TRBJ2-1	CASSQSRQSSYNEQFF
TRBV7-6	TRBJ1-2	CASSLGANYGYTF
TRBV5-4	TRBJ2-2	CASSSEAGGQGTGELFF
TRBV6-1	TRBJ2-5	CASSAASGSPLQTQYF
TRBV2	TRBJ2-1	CASSDAGSNEQFF
TRBV30	TRBJ2-1	CAWSEMGLAGSNEQFF
TRBV5-1	TRBJ2-1	CASSQLAGSYNEQFF
TRBV4-1	TRBJ1-1	CASSQGGGRNTEAFF
TRBV19	TRBJ1-2	CASSLRTSYGYTF
TRBV4-1	TRBJ2-7	CASSQAPTGVKEQYF
TRBV5-1	TRBJ2-2	CASSAAGGPNTGELFF
TRBV10-3	TRBJ2-1	CAISGDLNEQFF
TRBV7-3	TRBJ1-2	CASSLMGNYGYTF
TRBV28	TRBJ2-7	CASSLWGAYTYEQYF
TRBV5-1	TRBJ2-7	CASSLTGDSSYEQYF
TRBV19	TRBJ1-5	CASSIGLASNQPQHF
TRBV5-1	TRBJ1-1	CASREQGASEAFF
TRBV10-3	TRBJ1-5	CAISPGQGASNQPQHF
TRBV5-1	TRBJ1-4	CASSPRGRRGRDEKLFF
TRBV5-1	TRBJ2-2	CASSWDSLNTGELFF